This T cell receptor (beta chain) stems from a study of graft-versus-host responses after intestinal transplantation (dated by TCRdb to about 2021). For the wider study: Multivisceral, liver-intestinal, or isolated intestinal transplants were received by the recipients. Alloreactive clones were identified by sequencing pre-transplant mixed lymphocyte reaction products and comparing them with unstimulated pre-transplant donor and recipient T cells. The cohort enrolled about two dozen intestinal transplant recipients including one retransplant, and a few patients lacking pretransplant specimens were excluded. All recipients received anti-thymocyte globulin induction followed by maintenance tacrolimus and steroids for 3 to 4 years. Bulk TCR-beta CDR3 sequencing was used to track graft-versus-host and host-versus-graft alloreactive T cell clones in the graft, circulation and bone marrow after intestinal transplantation. A peak of at least 4% donor T cells among recipient peripheral blood mononuclear cells was the definition used for donor T cell macrochimerism. Instead of going to the commercial service, samples from a few later patients were sequenced in-house on an Illumina MiSeq and processed with MiXCR.

About this clone: Its antigen has not been determined. No much larger clone is present one base from it, and per-base qualities are unavailable.

Libraries were prepared through the immunoSEQ multiplex PCR assay. High-throughput TCR-beta CDR3 sequencing of genomic DNA from most patients was performed by Adaptive Biotechnologies. Concerning the study's data processing: Adaptive's ImmunoSEQ software supplied the TCR sequencing data for under 20 patients, while MiXCR and VDJtools were used to process a few other patients. CDR3 nucleotide sequences shared between donor and recipient were removed because the origin of such sequences could not be assigned. To count as alloreactive, a clone needed at least 2-fold expansion over unstimulated cells and a minimum CFSE-low frequency of 0.002% (template counts) or 0.001% (read counts). Mappable clones were those detected in sequenced pre-transplant spleen, lymph node, or MLR CFSE-low populations of the donor or recipient. The cumulative frequency of alloreactive clones was calculated as a percentage of all sequences, weighted by copy number. The table comes from immuneACCESS by way of TCRdb, which keeps in-frame sequences with V and J called. Part of the clones is missing from these tables; in studies checked, under half for an unresolved V gene and the rest for unknown reasons. V, J and clone size are those of that table, while D and trimming were read from the DNA. The sample contains about 11,000 clones, roughly three quarters of them found a single time. In total, the top ten clones hold roughly 10% of the sample.

Intraepithelial and lamina propria lymphocytes were isolated from graft specimens using dithiothreitol, EDTA incubations and collagenase D digestion. Bulk TCR-beta sequencing was performed on serial intestinal graft biopsy specimens collected as late as 600 days after transplant. What the work shows at the level of the full study, not this receptor alone: Peak levels of circulating GvH clones were associated with declines in HvG clones early after transplant. GvH clones were detected in recipient bone marrow, and some appeared earlier in ileal mucosa or blood, consistent with an intestinal mucosal origin. Conclusions were limited by the relatively low number and heterogeneity of intestinal transplant patients. In patients with donor T cell macrochimerism, the allografts had high GvH to HvG T cell clonal ratios.

Inclusive of the bounding cysteine and phenylalanine, the CDR3 is 13 residues long. The read is trimmed to its CDR3 DNA, 39 bases read in frame from base 1. V is cut by 0 bases and J by 9 bases, and the space between the germline ends is 12 bases. The germline V gene supplies CDR1 SGHAT and CDR2 FQNNGV. Here the sequenced sample was ileum tissue, taken 23 days after intestinal transplant. This chain is built from TRBV11-2 and TRBJ2-7; confidence is insufficient to name the D gene. The TCR originated in a human patient who received an intestinal transplant, so some T cells may come from the graft donor. This receptor carries the CDR3 CASSLDVGSMQYF. The DNA reads TGTGCCAGCAGCTTAGATGTGGGGTCGATGCAGTACTTC.